A selection of T cell receptor beta chains follows, all from one sample in a study of T cells in Graves' hyperthyroidism and ophthalmopathy. MiXCR, applied by TCRdb to the multiplex PCR reads, yields one record per CDR3 protein. Of 600,000 or so distinct CDR3 sequences in the sample, approximately 15% were seen once. Sequencing was carried out using blood. The origin of the receptors is a woman aged 18-29 years with Graves' ophthalmopathy. CDR3s include the opening cysteine and the closing phenylalanine or tryptophan. D genes are given only for firm matches. Expanded clones are given a class, and other clones once, few, many or no size at all.

v_gene,d_gene,abundance,j_gene,CDR3nt,CDR3aa
TRBV9,TRBD2,many,TRBJ2-1,TGTGCCAGCAACGCGGGAGTACCCTACAATGAGCAGTTCTTC,CASNAGVPYNEQFF
TRBV7-3,NA,many,TRBJ2-3,TGTGCCAGCAGCCCCTCGGGAGTTAGCACAGATACGCAGTATTTT,CASSPSGVSTDTQYF
TRBV30,NA,NA,TRBJ2-2,TGTGCCTGGAGTGTAACATTTGGTGGGGCCGGGGAGCTGTTTTTT,CAWSVTFGGAGELFF
TRBV7-9,NA,many,TRBJ2-3,TGTGCCAGCAGCCAAAGGGGTCCAGATACGCAGTATTTT,CASSQRGPDTQYF
TRBV12-5,TRBD1,many,TRBJ1-1,TGTGCTAGTGGCCCGGACAGGGGCACTGAAGCTTTCTTT,CASGPDRGTEAFF
TRBV28,TRBD1,many,TRBJ2-3,TGTGCCAGCAGCTTGGACAGGGTCACAGATACGCAGTATTTT,CASSLDRVTDTQYF
TRBV12-3/TRBV12-4,TRBD1,few,TRBJ1-5,TGTGCCAGCAGTCTCGGACAGGGGTGGGACAATCAGCCCCAGCATTTT,CASSLGQGWDNQPQHF
TRBV7-7,TRBD1,many,TRBJ2-3,TGTGCTAGCAGCGAGGGACAGACTACTAGGGATACGCAGTATTTT,CASSEGQTTRDTQYF
TRBV14,TRBD1,few,TRBJ1-3,TGTGCCAGCAGCCCAAAGTACAGGGGAAGAAACACCATATATTTT,CASSPKYRGRNTIYF
TRBV10-3,NA,NA,TRBJ1-6,TGTGCCACCAGTGTGGAGGGGAATAGGTCACCCCTCCACTTT,CATSVEGNRSPLHF
TRBV6-1,NA,few,TRBJ1-1,TGTGCCAGCAGTAAGGACTGGCTTGGGTCCCCCAAAGGGAACACTGAAGCTTTCTTT,CASSKDWLGSPKGNTEAFF
TRBV6-5,NA,many,TRBJ2-3,TGTGCCAGCAGTTACCTGGGTGGGAGGGATACGCAGTATTTT,CASSYLGGRDTQYF
TRBV6-6,NA,NA,TRBJ2-2,TGTGCCAGCAGTAATCGCCCCGGCACCGGGGAGCTGTTTTTT,CASSNRPGTGELFF
TRBV11-2,TRBD2,many,TRBJ2-1,TGTGCCAGCAGCCGAGGGACTAGCGGGAGTAGGGCCTACAATGAGCAGTTCTTC,CASSRGTSGSRAYNEQFF
TRBV12-5,NA,few,TRBJ2-1,TGTGCTAGTGGTTTCCGGGACCAGATCAATGAGCAGTTCTTC,CASGFRDQINEQFF
TRBV7-6,TRBD2,NA,TRBJ2-7,TGTGCCAGCAGCTTAGTTCTAGCGGGGAGCGAGCAGTACTTC,CASSLVLAGSEQYF
TRBV7-2,NA,NA,TRBJ1-4,TGTGCCAGCGGGAATGGTGGGACGGTCTCTGAAAAACTGTTTTTT,CASGNGGTVSEKLFF
TRBV5-5,NA,many,TRBJ1-5,TGTGCCAGCAGCGCACGGACGTATAGCAATCAGCCCCAGCATTTT,CASSARTYSNQPQHF